These 26 T cell receptor beta chains came from one sample sequenced in a study of shared clonotypes between healthy human individuals. Measured with immunoSEQ multiplex PCR; TCRdb has only the in-frame clones, and not every one. In the table there are 760,000 or so clones, about 96% of which are singletons. CD45RO-negative CD8 cells positively selected for CCR7 made up the naive population, which excluded terminally differentiated effector memory CD45RA+ cells. Sequenced sample: naive CD8+ T cells sorted from blood. These receptors came from a young man in good health.

This clone has just one count. The chain recombines TRBV5-1 with TRBJ2-2, with D possibly TRBD2 on 5 matching bases. Germline V CDR1 and CDR2: SGHRS, YFSETQ. The V gene lost 4 bases and the J gene lost 4 bases, with 17 bases spanning the gap. This CDR3 comprises 16 residues. The CDR3 here is CASSRWGAQATGELFF. In nucleotides, the CDR3 is TGCGCCAGCAGCAGGTGGGGAGCTCAAGCCACCGGGGAGCTGTTTTTT.

The chain couples TRBV11-2 to TRBJ2-7, with D hard to call. V was clipped by 3 bases and J by 3 bases, with 12 bases between them. Germline loops: CDR1 SGHAT, CDR2 FQNNGV. The CDR3 sequence is 14 residues long. The chain's CDR3 is CASSFEVFGYEQYF. The CDR3, as DNA: TGTGCCAGCAGCTTCGAGGTCTTTGGCTACGAGCAGTACTTC.

This chain joins TRBV28 and TRBJ2-6; D ambiguous. Deletions cut 3 bases from V and 3 bases from J, with 6 bases between. The CDR3 spans 14 residues. Germline assignment: CDR1 MDHEN and CDR2 SYDVKM. CDR3 residues: CASSFTLGANVLTF. Here the CDR3 DNA reads TGTGCCAGCAGTTTTACCCTTGGGGCCAACGTCCTGACTTTC. The full variable domain, in which reference TRBV28 and TRBJ2-6 provide the parts outside the CDR3, is DVKVTQSSRYLVKRTGEKVFLECVQDMDHENMFWYRQDPGLGLRLIYFSYDVKMKEKGDIPEGYSVSREKKERFSLILESASTNQTSMYLCASSFTLGANVLTFGAGSRLTVL.

The chain has TRBV28 and TRBJ2-2, with D perhaps matching TRBD1 or TRBD2 (6 bases each). The length of the CDR3 is 13 residues. The V gene lost 6 bases and the J gene lost 4 bases, with 9 bases spanning the gap. Germline-derived CDR1 and CDR2 are MDHEN and SYDVKM. As DNA, the CDR3 is TGTGCCAGCAGGGGGGGCGGCACCGGGGAGCTGTTTTTT. This sequence encodes CASRGGGTGELFF. Full variable domain (remainder filled in from reference TRBV28 and TRBJ2-2): DVKVTQSSRYLVKRTGEKVFLECVQDMDHENMFWYRQDPGLGLRLIYFSYDVKMKEKGDIPEGYSVSREKKERFSLILESASTNQTSMYLCASRGGGTGELFFGEGSRLTVL.

The rearrangement joins TRBV27 to TRBJ2-1; 7 nucleotides agree with TRBD1. The CDR3 has 16 residues. Germline V gives CDR1 MNHEY, CDR2 SMNVEV (reference sequence). Losses at the gene ends were 5 bases for V and 1 base for J; bases not matched to a gene: 8. The CDR3 loop reads CASSRPTGTSYNEQFF. The CDR3 bases are TGTGCCAGCAGTAGACCGACAGGGACGTCCTACAATGAGCAGTTCTTC.

The chain has TRBV27 and TRBJ2-7, with D perhaps matching TRBD1 or TRBD2 (5 bases each). Trimming took 5 bases from V and 4 from J, leaving 15 bases between them. CDR1 is MNHEY and CDR2 is SMNVEV in the germline V gene (reference sequence). This CDR3 comprises 14 residues. This chain's CDR3 is CASSHSRGGYEQYF. The CDR3 bases are TGTGCCAGCAGTCACAGCCGGGGCGGTTACGAGCAGTACTTC.

V usage is TRBV30 and J usage is TRBJ1-2; D remains unclear. This CDR3 has 13 amino acids. Deletions cut 0 bases from V and 8 bases from J, with 13 bases between. Germline V gives CDR1 GTSNPN, CDR2 SVGIG (reference sequence). For the CDR3, the DNA is TGTGCCTGGAGTGTAATGGGCGGGTACGGCTACACCTTC. This translates into CAWSVMGGYGYTF.

The CDR3 is CASSQASRNTIYF. The CDR3 coding sequence is TGTGCCAGCAGCCAAGCCAGTAGAAACACCATATATTTT. The rearrangement links TRBV14 to TRBJ1-3; no reliable D call. The germline CDR1 and CDR2 sequences are SGHDN and FVKESK. This CDR3 has 13 residues. V was trimmed by 1 base and J by 5 bases, leaving 6 bases between them.

V and J are TRBV6-5 and TRBJ1-5; D is unclear. Trimming took off 2 bases at V and 6 bases at J, with 11 bases between the two ends. CDR1 and CDR2 from the germline V gene are MNHEY and SVGAGI. This CDR3 region has 14 residues. CDR3 region: CASSYGRFRQPQHF. The CDR3 DNA follows: TGTGCCAGCAGTTACGGGCGGTTTCGTCAGCCCCAGCATTTT.

In DNA, the CDR3 is TGTGCCAGCAGTGATCTTATGTGGAACAGAGCGATGAATGGCTACACCTTC. It specifies CASSDLMWNRAMNGYTF. This rearrangement joins TRBV2 to TRBJ1-2, with unresolved D. CDR3 length: 17 amino acids. Trimming cost V 3 bases and J 6 bases, with 23 bases left between them. Per the germline V gene, CDR1 is SNHLY and CDR2 is FYNNEI.

Turning to this clone: Other DNA sequences in this sample translate to the same CDR3. J is TRBJ1-2 and V is TRBV7-9, with D hard to call. Trimming removed 6 bases at V and 5 bases at J, with 13 bases between. Per the germline V gene, CDR1 is SEHNR and CDR2 is FQNEAQ (reference sequence). This CDR3 has 13 residues. The CDR3 DNA is TGTGCCAGCAGACCGACGGGAAATTATGGCTACACCTTC. Encoded protein: CASRPTGNYGYTF.

The V call is TRBV11-2, the J call TRBJ2-7, with D possibly TRBD1 on 6 matching bases. The length of the CDR3 is 14 residues. Germline values: CDR1 SGHAT, CDR2 FQNNGV. V lost 5 bases, J lost 0 bases, and 11 bases lay in between. Here the CDR3 reads CASSPDRSSYEQYF. The CDR3 nucleotides are TGTGCCAGCAGCCCTGACAGGAGCTCCTACGAGCAGTACTTC.

This clone was detected once. J is TRBJ1-2 and V is TRBV7-9, with no clear D. The V gene's germline CDR1 is SEHNR and CDR2 FQNEAQ (reference sequence). Trimming removed 5 bases at V and 6 bases at J, with 10 bases between. The CDR3 length is 12 residues. As DNA, the CDR3 is TGTGCCAGCAGCATTGAGAGGGATGGCTACACCTTC. Protein product: CASSIERDGYTF.

The gene calls are TRBV9 and TRBJ2-2, with TRBD1 identical over 9 bases. Germline V lookup: CDR1 SGDLS, CDR2 YYNGEE. Trimming removed 5 bases from V and 4 bases from J; junction bases left unmatched: 6. The CDR3 loop spans 15 amino acids. The CDR3 DNA is TGTGCCAGCAGTGTACAGGGGGCAATCACCGGGGAGCTGTTTTTT. It specifies CASSVQGAITGELFF.

This chain uses TRBV4-1 with TRBJ2-7; D uncertain. The germline V and J ends were trimmed by 0 bases and 4 bases, with 10 bases remaining between them. Germline CDR1 MGHRA, CDR2 YSYEKL. The CDR3 loop spans 14 amino acids. CDR3 in DNA: TGCGCCAGCAGCCAAGATCCGGGTGCATACGAGCAGTACTTC. Residues: CASSQDPGAYEQYF.

Notes on this clone: Distinct nucleotide sequences in the sample also encode this CDR3. This sequence joins TRBV4-3 and TRBJ1-1, with a tentative D call TRBD1 (5 bases). The V gene lost 0 bases and the J gene lost 1 base, with 9 bases spanning the gap. The CDR3 is 15 residues long. Germline CDR1 and CDR2: LGHNA and YSLEER. DNA for the CDR3: TGCGCCAGCAGCCAAGACGGTAGGGGGAACACTGAAGCTTTCTTT. It yields the protein CASSQDGRGNTEAFF.

The rearrangement joins TRBV9 to TRBJ2-1; D perhaps matches TRBD2 (7 bases). The germline V gene encodes CDR1 SGDLS and CDR2 YYNGEE. The ends were cut back, 6 bases at V and 2 bases at J, with 15 bases in the middle. The CDR3 runs to 15 residues. The CDR3 loop is CASTKGGGTYNEQFF. In DNA, the CDR3 is TGTGCCAGCACCAAAGGGGGGGGAACCTACAATGAGCAGTTCTTC.

This clone was counted a few times. The rearrangement uses TRBV18 and TRBJ2-1; maybe TRBD2 (5 bases). The V gene's germline CDR1 is KGHSH and CDR2 LQKENI. The CDR3 is 13 residues long. V lost 0 bases and J 12 bases, leaving 12 bases between the germline ends. The CDR3: CASSPPSGKLQFF. CDR3 nucleotides: TGTGCCAGCTCACCACCGTCGGGGAAATTGCAGTTCTTC.

This sequence joins TRBV18 and TRBJ1-3; TRBD1 matches 7 bases. The CDR3 is 17 residues long. V dropped 4 bases and J dropped 1; count of bases not matched to a gene: 10. Per the germline V gene, CDR1 is KGHSH and CDR2 is LQKENI. The CDR3 coding sequence is TGTGCCAGCTCACTTTTTCCCGGGACAGTTTCTGGAAACACCATATATTTT. Its translation is CASSLFPGTVSGNTIYF.

In DNA form, the CDR3 reads TGCGCCAGCAGTGGAGGGAGTAGGTCAGATACGCAGTATTTT. The encoded protein is CASSGGSRSDTQYF. This chain links TRBV10-1 with TRBJ2-3, with D possibly being TRBD2 (5 bases). The CDR3 totals 14 residues. Germline lookup yields CDR1 WNHNN and CDR2 SYGVQD (reference sequence). The ends were cut back, 4 bases at V and 4 bases at J, with 12 bases in the middle.

V is TRBV5-6 and J is TRBJ2-2; D unresolved. CDR1 is SGHDT and CDR2 is YYEEEE in the germline V gene. The CDR3 has 13 residues. V was trimmed by 7 bases and J by 2 bases, leaving 9 bases between them. DNA of the CDR3: TGTGCCAGCGCCCCCACCAACACCGGGGAGCTGTTTTTT. This sequence encodes CASAPTNTGELFF.

As DNA, the CDR3 is TGTGCCAGCAGTTGGGGACTGGATCAGCCCCAGCATTTT. This codes for CASSWGLDQPQHF. V is TRBV27 and J is TRBJ1-5, with a tentative D call TRBD1 (5 bases). Germline values: CDR1 MNHEY, CDR2 SMNVEV (reference sequence). There are 13 residues in the CDR3. Trimming pared 4 bases from V and 5 bases from J, leaving 9 bases between.

The chain employs TRBV5-1 and TRBJ2-7; TRBD1 matches 11 bases. This CDR3 is built from 17 residues. The germline V gene encodes CDR1 SGHRS and CDR2 YFSETQ. The V gene end was trimmed by 4 bases and the J gene end by 4 bases; junction bases not matched to a gene: 13. The CDR3: CASSQGRTGQGVYEQYF. As DNA, the CDR3 is TGCGCCAGCAGCCAGGGTCGTACGGGACAGGGGGTATACGAGCAGTACTTC.

This chain uses TRBV27 with TRBJ1-2, with no clear D. CDR3 length: 15 amino acids. CDR1 MNHEY and CDR2 SMNVEV come from the germline V gene (reference sequence). V lost 3 bases to trimming and J lost 3 bases, with 14 bases between them. The chain's CDR3 is CASSFSGSRYYGYTF. CDR3 coding DNA: TGTGCCAGCAGTTTTTCTGGGTCAAGATACTATGGCTACACCTTC.

DNA of the CDR3: TGTGCCAGTAGTATGACAGGGAGCGCAAGTCTTGATGGCTACACCTTC. This codes for CASSMTGSASLDGYTF. V and J are TRBV19 and TRBJ1-2, with 7 bases fitting TRBD1. V was clipped by 3 bases and J by 6 bases; unmatched bases: 13. The CDR3 is made up of 16 amino acids. Germline V CDR1 and CDR2: LNHDA, SQIVND (reference sequence).

A remark on this clone: A read error may account for a junction end that differs from germline. The gene calls are TRBV6-6 and TRBJ1-5; D remains ambiguous. The length of the CDR3 is 14 residues. From germline, CDR1 is MNHNY and CDR2 SVGAGI (reference sequence). CDR3 region: CASSSSAPNHPQHF. CDR3 DNA sequence: TGTGCCAGCAGTTCGTCGGCCCCTAATCACCCCCAGCATTTT.